This T cell receptor (beta chain) appears in the sequencing data of a study of blood T cell repertoires in COVID-19. Background on the study: Whether acute or convalescent, the COVID-19 samples came from the United States, Italy and Spain. Sample material is recorded as cDNA or gDNA derived from T cells, B-cell-depleted T cells, or PBMCs.

This CDR3 spans 16 amino acids. CDR1 and CDR2 (germline): SGHRS, YFSETQ. V was shortened by 0 bases and J by 5 bases, with 15 bases between the two germline ends. Per the study methods: The assay estimated nucleated cells by amplifying reference gene primers. Repertoires were generated with immunoSEQ multiplex PCR, while TCRdb's copy carries only in-frame clones and drops some. The D gene and trimming were derived from the DNA, and the V and J assignments and clone size from that table. The profile shows over 60,000 clones, 89% of them singletons. The sequence was collected from a woman in her 50s with active COVID-19. Sequenced input: peripheral blood. The chain uses TRBV5-1 and TRBJ2-1; D possibly corresponds to TRBD2 (5 bases). Here the CDR3 DNA reads TGCGCCAGCAGCTTGGAAGGCCGATCGCGGGACAATGAGCAGTTCTTC. Translating gives CASSLEGRSRDNEQFF.